Listed below are T cell receptor beta chains from one sample, sequenced in a study of prognosis after radiotherapy for stage I lung cancer. A single record per CDR3 protein comes from TCRdb applying MiXCR to the multiplex PCR reads. Here the sample spans about 12,000 distinct CDR3 sequences, about 43% being singletons. The sample in question was PBMCs, obtained before or after stereotactic body radiation therapy (not recorded which). All receptors come from a donor aged 50 or older with non-small cell lung cancer. Both conserved end residues are trimmed from each CDR3. D genes are given only for firm matches.

v_gene	j_gene	d_gene	CDR3aa
TRBV12-3/TRBV12-4	TRBJ1-2	TRBD1	ASSWTGSYGYT
TRBV7-2	TRBJ2-4	-	ASSPTVNENIQY
TRBV7-8	TRBJ2-7	TRBD2	ASSFKAGGLSIRLQSEQY
TRBV18	TRBJ1-3	-	ASSPARGTVSGNTIY
TRBV6-5	TRBJ1-5	-	AISSRVQPPQH
TRBV20-1	TRBJ2-2	TRBD2	SARDRLAGETGELF
TRBV6-2/TRBV6-3	TRBJ1-1	-	ASSYSGSEAF
TRBV30	TRBJ1-5	-	AWSVLANQPQH
TRBV28	TRBJ2-7	-	ASSLSWGHDQRGQY
TRBV5-1	TRBJ2-7	-	ASSSAREQY
TRBV2	TRBJ2-1	TRBD1	ASSSDRTGNNEQF
TRBV6-2/TRBV6-3	TRBJ1-1	-	ASSYSQGLRTEAF
TRBV5-1	TRBJ2-5	-	ASSLQGQETQY
TRBV11-2	TRBJ2-7	TRBD2	ASSLIAGGPYEQY
TRBV20-1	TRBJ2-7	TRBD2	SARTGRGSRDEQY
TRBV2	TRBJ2-7	-	ASSQIDEQY
TRBV20-1	TRBJ2-7	TRBD2	SASPGLAGEQY
TRBV20-1	TRBJ2-3	TRBD1	SARGGQGWADTQY
TRBV30	TRBJ2-7	TRBD1	AWSLLGQGY
TRBV29-1	TRBJ2-7	TRBD1	SPPPRTGVSFYEQY
TRBV5-1	TRBJ1-4	-	ASSLHASEANEKLF
TRBV18	TRBJ2-3	TRBD1	ASSLGTGADTQY
TRBV7-2	TRBJ2-7	TRBD1	ASSLVQGAYEQY
TRBV10-1	TRBJ2-3	-	ASSEGDPVGTDTQY
TRBV11-2	TRBJ2-2	-	ASSLLPRRGTPHRPGSCF
TRBV2	TRBJ1-4	-	ASSEDWGANEKLF
TRBV12-3/TRBV12-4	TRBJ1-2	-	ASSRQGYGYT
TRBV9	TRBJ2-3	TRBD2	ASSVATGGTQY
TRBV2	TRBJ2-1	TRBD2	ASRQGLADEQF
TRBV27	TRBJ2-2	-	ASSLSVSGELF
TRBV12-3/TRBV12-4	TRBJ1-5	TRBD1	ASGGTGGNQPQH